The rows below give T cell receptor beta chains drawn from one sample of a study of monozygotic twins with inflammatory bowel disease. TCRdb re-called the 5' RACE reads, yielding one record per CDR3 amino acid sequence without DNA. Listed are under 150,000 distinct CDR3 sequences; approximately 2.5% falls within the top ten. Material for sequencing was blood. The receptors shown here come from a human donor with ulcerative colitis or Crohn's disease, or a healthy co-twin of an affected twin (not recorded which). Each CDR3 is given with its conserved first and last residue. Fields, in order: J gene, V gene, clone size, CDR3 protein. A clone size is listed for some rows: how often the clone was seen (once, few, many), or a class if it is expanded.

>TRBJ1-1|TRBV5-1|.
CASSVQSRDREFF
>TRBJ2-1|TRBV5-1|.
CASRTPGLPDNEQFF
>TRBJ2-6|TRBV7-2|.
CASSERSPYVGANVLTF
>TRBJ2-7|TRBV20-1|.
CSAPFGSGGVYEQYF
>TRBJ1-2|TRBV12-3/TRBV12-4|.
CASSFYGQTRMGYTF
>TRBJ2-7|TRBV7-3|.
CASSSYTSYEQYF
>TRBJ1-1|TRBV20-1|.
CSAHREFVLRAFF
>TRBJ2-6|TRBV7-3|.
CASSLTGGSGANVLTF
>TRBJ2-3|TRBV6-2/TRBV6-3|.
CASSGRGPSDTQYF
>TRBJ1-2|TRBV5-5|.
CASSSRANYGYTF
>TRBJ2-7|TRBV15|.
CATSREGRGSDEQYF
>TRBJ2-7|TRBV7-9|.
CASSPTSGDPYEQYF
>TRBJ1-1|TRBV19|.
CASSRTGFLARTEAFF
>TRBJ2-5|TRBV7-9|.
CASRSPPGQKRETQYF
>TRBJ2-7|TRBV28|.
CASSDGTVDQFYEQYF
>TRBJ1-6|TRBV4-3|.
CASSQRQGLDSSPLHF
>TRBJ1-1|TRBV7-2|.
CASSRRTLMTEAFF
>TRBJ1-1|TRBV20-1|.
CSAREERGGFQAFF
>TRBJ2-5|TRBV20-1|.
CSAPQAGGLVAVGETQYF
>TRBJ1-5|TRBV6-5|.
CASSSSDGRNQPQHF
>TRBJ2-1|TRBV7-2|.
CASSNNGWDEQFF
>TRBJ2-7|TRBV7-2|.
CASSSSTGTYEQYF
>TRBJ1-1|TRBV12-3/TRBV12-4|.
CASRPITGGNTEAFF
>TRBJ2-3|TRBV20-1|.
CSARDPKEGGYTDTQYF
>TRBJ2-5|TRBV15|.
CATSRGTSRETQYF
>TRBJ2-3|TRBV5-1|.
CASTPGQPGDTQYF
>TRBJ2-3|TRBV7-2|.
CASSLIGTAQYF
>TRBJ1-3|TRBV5-6|.
CASSARRLQGTSGNTIYF
>TRBJ2-2|TRBV7-8|.
CASSLDGGDTGELFF
>TRBJ1-3|TRBV20-1|.
CSARTTGNTIYF
>TRBJ2-1|TRBV10-3|.
CAIGRGTHYNEQFF
>TRBJ2-1|TRBV25-1|.
CASSADEALSSYNEQFF
>TRBJ2-3|TRBV12-3/TRBV12-4|.
CASSRRSGTDTQYF
>TRBJ1-2|TRBV20-1|.
CSARDGTGRGGYTF
>TRBJ2-3|TRBV12-3/TRBV12-4|.
CASQSTGASADTQYF
>TRBJ1-5|TRBV20-1|.
CSARNSMGQPQHF
>TRBJ2-2|TRBV7-2|medium-sized
CASSSTHRAGELFF
>TRBJ2-2|TRBV5-1|.
CASSPIGPNTGELFF
>TRBJ1-2|TRBV28|.
CASSSGTLKGGYTF
>TRBJ1-2|TRBV6-5|.
CASSPGNYGYTF
>TRBJ2-7|TRBV7-2|.
CASSYGGASSYEQYF
>TRBJ2-5|TRBV20-1|.
CSARQGRQETQYF